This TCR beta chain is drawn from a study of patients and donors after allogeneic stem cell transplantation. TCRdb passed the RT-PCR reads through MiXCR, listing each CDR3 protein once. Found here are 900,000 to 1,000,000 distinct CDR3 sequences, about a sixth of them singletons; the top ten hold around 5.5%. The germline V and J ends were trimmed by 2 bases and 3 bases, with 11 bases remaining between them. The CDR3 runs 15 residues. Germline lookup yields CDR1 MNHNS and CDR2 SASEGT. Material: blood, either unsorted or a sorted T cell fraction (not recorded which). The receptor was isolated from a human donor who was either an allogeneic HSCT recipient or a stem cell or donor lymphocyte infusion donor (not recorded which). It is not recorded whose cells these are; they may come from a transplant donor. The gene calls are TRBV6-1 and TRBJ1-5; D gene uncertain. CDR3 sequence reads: CASSEFGSSNQPQHF. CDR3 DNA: TGTGCCAGCAGTGAATTTGGCAGTTCCAATCAGCCCCAGCATTTT.